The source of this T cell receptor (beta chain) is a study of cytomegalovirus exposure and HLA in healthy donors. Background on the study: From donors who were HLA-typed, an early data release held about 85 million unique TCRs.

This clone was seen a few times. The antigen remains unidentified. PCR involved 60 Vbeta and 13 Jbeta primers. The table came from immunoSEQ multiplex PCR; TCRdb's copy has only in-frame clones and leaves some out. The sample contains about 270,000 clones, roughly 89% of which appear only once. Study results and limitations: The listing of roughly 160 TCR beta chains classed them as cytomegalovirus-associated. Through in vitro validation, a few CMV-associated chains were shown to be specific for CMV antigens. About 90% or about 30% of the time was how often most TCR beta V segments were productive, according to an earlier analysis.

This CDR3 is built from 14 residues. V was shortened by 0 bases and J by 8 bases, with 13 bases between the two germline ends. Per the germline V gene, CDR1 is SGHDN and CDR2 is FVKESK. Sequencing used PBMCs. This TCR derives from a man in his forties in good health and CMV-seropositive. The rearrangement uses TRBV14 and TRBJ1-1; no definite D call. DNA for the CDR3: TGTGCCAGCAGCCAAGATGCTGTTGCGTTGGAAGCTTTCTTT. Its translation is CASSQDAVALEAFF.